This T cell receptor beta chain was retrieved from a study of identical twins. TCRdb used MiXCR to reprocess the 5' RACE reads, holding one entry per CDR3 protein. This repertoire shows around 250,000 distinct CDR3 sequences, around 7% found once; its top ten account for 3.5% to 4%. This clonotype has a handful of counts. These same records also appear under a second study, on yellow fever vaccine responses in identical twins.

The TCR was taken from a young woman in good health. The sample comprised memory (CD45RO+) T cells sorted from blood.

The CDR3 here is CASSPDSTTDTQYF. The CDR3 nucleotides read TGTGCCAGCAGCCCGGACTCCACCACAGATACGCAGTATTTT. The gene calls are TRBV7-6 and TRBJ2-3; maybe TRBD2 (5 bases). The germline gives CDR1 SGHVS, CDR2 FNYEAQ. V lost 5 bases, J lost 2 bases, and 11 bases lay in between. The CDR3 covers 14 residues.